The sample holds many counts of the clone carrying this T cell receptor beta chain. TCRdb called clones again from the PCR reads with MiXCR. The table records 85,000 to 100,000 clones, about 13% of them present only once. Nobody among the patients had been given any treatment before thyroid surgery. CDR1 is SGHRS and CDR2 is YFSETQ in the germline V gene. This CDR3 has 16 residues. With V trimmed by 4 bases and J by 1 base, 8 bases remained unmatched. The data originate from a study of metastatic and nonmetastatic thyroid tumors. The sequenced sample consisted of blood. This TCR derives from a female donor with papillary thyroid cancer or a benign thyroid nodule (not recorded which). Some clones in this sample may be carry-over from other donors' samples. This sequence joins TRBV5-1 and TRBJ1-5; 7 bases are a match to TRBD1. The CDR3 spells CASSPDAGGSNQPQHF. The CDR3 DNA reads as TGCGCCAGCAGCCCCGACGCAGGGGGAAGCAATCAGCCCCAGCATTTT.